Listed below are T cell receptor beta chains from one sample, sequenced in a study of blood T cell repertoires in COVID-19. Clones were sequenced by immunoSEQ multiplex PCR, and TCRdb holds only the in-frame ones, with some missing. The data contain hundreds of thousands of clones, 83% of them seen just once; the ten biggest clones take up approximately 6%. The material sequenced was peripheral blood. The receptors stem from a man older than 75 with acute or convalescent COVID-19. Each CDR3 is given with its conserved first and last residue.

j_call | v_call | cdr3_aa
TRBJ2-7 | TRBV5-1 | CASSLGGGAQSYEQYF
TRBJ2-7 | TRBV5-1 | CASSLGRAGEQYF
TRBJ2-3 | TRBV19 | CASSPPGGGGKFTDTQYF
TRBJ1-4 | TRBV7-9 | CATALSGGNEKLFF
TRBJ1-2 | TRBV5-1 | CASSLWDSNYGYTF
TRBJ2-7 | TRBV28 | CASSSGQRGEQYF
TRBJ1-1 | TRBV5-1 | CASSPGTGGAEAFF
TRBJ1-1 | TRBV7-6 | CASSLGRQNTEAFF
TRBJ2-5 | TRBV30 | CAWSGGRAETQYF
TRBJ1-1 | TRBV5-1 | CASSAQGGDTEAFF
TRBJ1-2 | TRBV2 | CASKDLDRVGYTF
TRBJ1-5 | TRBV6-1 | CASSEVRTVAGQPQHF
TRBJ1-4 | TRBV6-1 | CASSETGPNEKLFF
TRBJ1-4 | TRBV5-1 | CASSLGQVINEKLFF
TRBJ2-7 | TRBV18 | CASSDATAGSYEQYF
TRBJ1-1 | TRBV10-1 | CANRKWDRGFRGEAFF
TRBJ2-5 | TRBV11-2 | CASSLGSGETQYF
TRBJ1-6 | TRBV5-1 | CASSLLAGANSPLHF
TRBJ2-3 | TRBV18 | CASSPRTGGEGRDTQYF
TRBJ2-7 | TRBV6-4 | CASRKFATGTPYEQYF